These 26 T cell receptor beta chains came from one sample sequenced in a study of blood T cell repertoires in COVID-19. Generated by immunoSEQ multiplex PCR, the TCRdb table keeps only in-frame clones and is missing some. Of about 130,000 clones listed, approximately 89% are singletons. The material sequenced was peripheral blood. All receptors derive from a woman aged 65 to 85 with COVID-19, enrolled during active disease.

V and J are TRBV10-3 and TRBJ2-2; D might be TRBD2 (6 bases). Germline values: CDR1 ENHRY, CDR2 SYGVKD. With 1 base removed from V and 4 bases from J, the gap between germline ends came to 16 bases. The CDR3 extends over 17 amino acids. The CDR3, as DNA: TGTGCCATCAGTGAGTTTCGGAACCAGGGAGGCACCGGGGAGCTGTTTTTT. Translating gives CAISEFRNQGGTGELFF.

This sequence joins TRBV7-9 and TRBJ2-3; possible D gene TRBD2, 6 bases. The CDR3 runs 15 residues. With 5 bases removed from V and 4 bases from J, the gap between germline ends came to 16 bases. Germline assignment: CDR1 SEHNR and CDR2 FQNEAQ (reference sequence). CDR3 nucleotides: TGTGCCAGCAGCCCAGCTAGCGTGATCGCAGATACGCAGTATTTT. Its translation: CASSPASVIADTQYF.

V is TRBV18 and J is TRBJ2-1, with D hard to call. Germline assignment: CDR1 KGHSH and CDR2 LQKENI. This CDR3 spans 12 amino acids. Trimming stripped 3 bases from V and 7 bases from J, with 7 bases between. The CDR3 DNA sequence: TGTGCCAGCTCACCTCAGTTAAATGAGCAGTTCTTC. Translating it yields CASSPQLNEQFF.

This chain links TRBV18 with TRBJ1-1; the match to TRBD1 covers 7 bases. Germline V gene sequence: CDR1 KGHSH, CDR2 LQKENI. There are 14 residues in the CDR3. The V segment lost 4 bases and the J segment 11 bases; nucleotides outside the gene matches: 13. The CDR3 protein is CASSRLDRVGEAFF. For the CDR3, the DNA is TGTGCCAGCTCACGGCTAGACAGGGTCGGTGAGGCTTTCTTT.

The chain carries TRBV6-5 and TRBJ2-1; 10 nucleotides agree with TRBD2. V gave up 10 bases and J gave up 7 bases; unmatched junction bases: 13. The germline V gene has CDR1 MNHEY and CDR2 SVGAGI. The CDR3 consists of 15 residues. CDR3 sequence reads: CAIQFQRTSGNEQFF. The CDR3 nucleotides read TGTGCCATCCAATTCCAGCGGACTAGCGGTAATGAGCAGTTCTTC.

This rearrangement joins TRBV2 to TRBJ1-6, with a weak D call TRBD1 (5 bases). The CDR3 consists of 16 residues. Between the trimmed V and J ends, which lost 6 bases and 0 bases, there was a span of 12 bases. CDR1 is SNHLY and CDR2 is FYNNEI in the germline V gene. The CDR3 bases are TGTGCCAGCAGAGTGGGGCAGAGCTCCTATAATTCACCCCTCCACTTT. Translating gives CASRVGQSSYNSPLHF.

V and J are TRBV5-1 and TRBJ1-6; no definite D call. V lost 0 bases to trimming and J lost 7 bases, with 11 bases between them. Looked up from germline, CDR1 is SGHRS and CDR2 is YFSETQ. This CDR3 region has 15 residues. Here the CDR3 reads CASSLETLLNSPLHF. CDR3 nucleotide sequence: TGCGCCAGCAGCTTGGAAACTCTGCTGAATTCACCCCTCCACTTT.

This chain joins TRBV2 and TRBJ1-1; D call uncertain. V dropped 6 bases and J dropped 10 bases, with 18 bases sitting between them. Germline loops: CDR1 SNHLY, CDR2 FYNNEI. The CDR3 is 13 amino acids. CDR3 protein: CASRDRHNGGAFF. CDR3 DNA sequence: TGTGCCAGCAGGGATAGGCATAATGGAGGAGCTTTCTTT.

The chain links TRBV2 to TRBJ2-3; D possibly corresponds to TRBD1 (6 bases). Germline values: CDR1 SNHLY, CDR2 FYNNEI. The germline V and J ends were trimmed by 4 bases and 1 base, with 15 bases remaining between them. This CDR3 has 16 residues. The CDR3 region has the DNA TGTGCCAGCAGTGGGATACAGGGTGCTGGCACAGATACGCAGTATTTT. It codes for CASSGIQGAGTDTQYF.

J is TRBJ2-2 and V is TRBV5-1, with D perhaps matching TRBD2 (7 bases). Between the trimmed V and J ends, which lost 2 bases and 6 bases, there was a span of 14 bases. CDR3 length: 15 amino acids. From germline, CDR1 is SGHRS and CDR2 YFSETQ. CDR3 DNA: TGCGCCAGCAGCTTTTCGGCGGGGGCTGCCGGGGAGCTGTTTTTT. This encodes CASSFSAGAAGELFF. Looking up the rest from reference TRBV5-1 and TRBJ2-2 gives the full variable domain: KAGVTQTPRYLIKTRGQQVTLSCSPISGHRSVSWYQQTPGQGLQFLFEYFSETQRNKGNFPGRFSGRQFSNSRSEMNVSTLELGDSALYLCASSFSAGAAGELFFGEGSRLTVL.

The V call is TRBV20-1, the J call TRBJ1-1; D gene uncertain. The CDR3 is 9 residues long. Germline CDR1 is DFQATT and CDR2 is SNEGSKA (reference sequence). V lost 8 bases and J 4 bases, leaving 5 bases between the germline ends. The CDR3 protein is CSPGTEAFF. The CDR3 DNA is TGCAGTCCGGGCACTGAAGCTTTCTTT.

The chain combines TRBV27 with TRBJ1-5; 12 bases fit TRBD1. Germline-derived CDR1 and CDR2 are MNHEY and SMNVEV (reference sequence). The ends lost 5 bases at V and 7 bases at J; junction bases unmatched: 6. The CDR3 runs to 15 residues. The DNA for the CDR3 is TGTGCCAGCAGTCCCGGGACAGGGGGCGGCCAGCCCCAGCATTTT. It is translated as CASSPGTGGGQPQHF.

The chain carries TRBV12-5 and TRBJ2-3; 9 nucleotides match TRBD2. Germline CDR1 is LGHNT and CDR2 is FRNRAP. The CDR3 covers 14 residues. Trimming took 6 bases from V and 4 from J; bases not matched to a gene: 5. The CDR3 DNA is TGTGCTAGTGGGGCGGGGGGGCCCGCAGATACGCAGTATTTT. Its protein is CASGAGGPADTQYF.

In DNA form, the CDR3 reads TGCGCCAGCAGCCCTCATAGCGGGGGGCAGTTCTTC. Residues: CASSPHSGGQFF. The chain links TRBV5-1 to TRBJ2-1; TRBD2 matches at 9 bases. The CDR3 runs to 12 residues. Trimming took 4 bases from V and 12 from J; bases not matched to a gene: 5. Germline V lookup: CDR1 SGHRS, CDR2 YFSETQ.

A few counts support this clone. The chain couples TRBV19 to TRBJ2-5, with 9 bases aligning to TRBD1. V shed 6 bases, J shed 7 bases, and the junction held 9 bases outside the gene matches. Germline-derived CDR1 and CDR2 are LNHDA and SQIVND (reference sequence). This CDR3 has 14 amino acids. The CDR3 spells CASSQGTGTGTQYF. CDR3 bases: TGTGCCAGTAGCCAAGGGACAGGGACAGGGACCCAGTACTTC.

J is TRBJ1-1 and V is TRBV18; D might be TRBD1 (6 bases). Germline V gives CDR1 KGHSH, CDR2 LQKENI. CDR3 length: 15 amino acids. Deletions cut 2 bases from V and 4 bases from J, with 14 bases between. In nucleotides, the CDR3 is TGTGCCAGCTCACCATCAGAGGGGGAGTCCACTGAAGCTTTCTTT. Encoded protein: CASSPSEGESTEAFF.

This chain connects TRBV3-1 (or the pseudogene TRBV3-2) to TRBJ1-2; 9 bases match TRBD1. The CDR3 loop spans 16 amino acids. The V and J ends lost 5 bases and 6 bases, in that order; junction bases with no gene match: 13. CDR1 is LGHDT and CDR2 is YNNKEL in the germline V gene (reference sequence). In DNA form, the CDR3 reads TGTGCCAGCAGCATCAGGGACCGGGACAGGGACCATGGCTACACCTTC. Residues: CASSIRDRDRDHGYTF.

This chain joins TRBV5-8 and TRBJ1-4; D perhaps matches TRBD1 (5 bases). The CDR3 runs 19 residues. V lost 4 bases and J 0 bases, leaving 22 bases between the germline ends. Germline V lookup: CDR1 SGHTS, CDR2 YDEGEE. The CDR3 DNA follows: TGTGCCAGCAGCACCCCGGCGGGGCAGGCCCATTCAACTAATGAAAAACTGTTTTTT. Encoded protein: CASSTPAGQAHSTNEKLFF.

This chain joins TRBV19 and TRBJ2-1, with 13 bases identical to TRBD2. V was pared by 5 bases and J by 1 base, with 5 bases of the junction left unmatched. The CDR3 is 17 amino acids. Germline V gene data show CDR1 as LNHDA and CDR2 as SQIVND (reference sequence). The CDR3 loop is CASSVTSGGASYNEQFF. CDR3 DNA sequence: TGTGCCAGTAGTGTCACTAGCGGGGGGGCGTCCTACAATGAGCAGTTCTTC.

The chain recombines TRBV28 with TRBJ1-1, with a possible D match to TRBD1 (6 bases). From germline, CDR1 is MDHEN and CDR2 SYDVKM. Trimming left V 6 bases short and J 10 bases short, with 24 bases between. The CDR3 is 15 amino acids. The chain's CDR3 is CASSSSARDLRGAFF. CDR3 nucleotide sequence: TGTGCCAGCAGCTCCTCCGCCCGGGACCTCAGGGGAGCTTTCTTT.

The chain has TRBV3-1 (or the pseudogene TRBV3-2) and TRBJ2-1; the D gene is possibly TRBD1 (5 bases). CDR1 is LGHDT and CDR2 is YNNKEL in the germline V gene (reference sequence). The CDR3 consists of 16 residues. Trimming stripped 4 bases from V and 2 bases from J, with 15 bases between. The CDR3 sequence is CASSPVGQGPYNEQFF. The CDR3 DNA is TGTGCCAGCAGCCCCGTAGGACAAGGACCCTACAATGAGCAGTTCTTC.

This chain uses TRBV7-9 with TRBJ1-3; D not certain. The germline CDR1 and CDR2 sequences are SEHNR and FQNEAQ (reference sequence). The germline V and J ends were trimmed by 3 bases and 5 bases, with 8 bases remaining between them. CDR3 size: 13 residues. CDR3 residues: CASSLGNRNTIYF. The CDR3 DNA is TGTGCCAGCAGCTTGGGCAATAGAAACACCATATATTTT.

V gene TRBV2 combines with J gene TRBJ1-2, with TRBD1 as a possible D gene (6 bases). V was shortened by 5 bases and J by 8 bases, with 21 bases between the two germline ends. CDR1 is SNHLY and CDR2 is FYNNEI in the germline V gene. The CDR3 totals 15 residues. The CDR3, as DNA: TGTGCCAGCAGTAACCGGACAGTTTCCCCTCAGGGCTACACCTTC. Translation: CASSNRTVSPQGYTF. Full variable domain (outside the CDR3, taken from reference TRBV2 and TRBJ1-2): EPEVTQTPSHQVTQMGQEVILRCVPISNHLYFYWYRQILGQKVEFLVSFYNNEISEKSEIFDDQFSVERPDGSNFTLKIRSTKLEDSAMYFCASSNRTVSPQGYTFGSGTRLTVV.

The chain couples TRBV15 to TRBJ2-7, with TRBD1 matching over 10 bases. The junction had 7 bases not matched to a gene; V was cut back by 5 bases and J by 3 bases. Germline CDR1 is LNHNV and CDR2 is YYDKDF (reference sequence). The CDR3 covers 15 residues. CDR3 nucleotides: TGTGCCACCAGCGGGGGGACAGGGGAACTCTACGAGCAGTACTTC. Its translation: CATSGGTGELYEQYF.

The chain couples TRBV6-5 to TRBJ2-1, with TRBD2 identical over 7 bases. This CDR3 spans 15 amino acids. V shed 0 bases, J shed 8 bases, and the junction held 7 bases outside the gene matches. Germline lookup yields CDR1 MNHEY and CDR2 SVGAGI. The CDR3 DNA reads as TGTGCCAGCAGTTACTCGCTACTAGCGCGGGATGAGCAGTTCTTC. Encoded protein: CASSYSLLARDEQFF.

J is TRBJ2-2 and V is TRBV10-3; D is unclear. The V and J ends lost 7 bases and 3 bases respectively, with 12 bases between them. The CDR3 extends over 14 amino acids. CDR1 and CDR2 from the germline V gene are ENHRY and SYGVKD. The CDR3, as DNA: TGTGCCATCAAGATCTCCACTGACACCGGGGAGCTGTTTTTT. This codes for CAIKISTDTGELFF.